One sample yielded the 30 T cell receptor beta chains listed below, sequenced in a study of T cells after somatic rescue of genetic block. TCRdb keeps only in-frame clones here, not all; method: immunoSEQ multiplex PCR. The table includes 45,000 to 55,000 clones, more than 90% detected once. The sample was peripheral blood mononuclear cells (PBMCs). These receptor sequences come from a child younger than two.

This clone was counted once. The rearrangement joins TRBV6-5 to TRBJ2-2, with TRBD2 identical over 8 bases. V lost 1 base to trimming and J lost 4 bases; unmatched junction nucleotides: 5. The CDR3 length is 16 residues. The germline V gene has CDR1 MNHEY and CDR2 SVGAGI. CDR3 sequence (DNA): TGTGCCAGCAGTTACTTGATAGCGGGACTCACCGGGGAGCTGTTTTTT. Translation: CASSYLIAGLTGELFF.

The CDR3: CASSRNRAYEQYF. Here the CDR3 DNA reads TGTGCCAGCAGCCGAAACAGGGCTTACGAGCAGTACTTC. The rearrangement joins TRBV5-4 to TRBJ2-7; D possibly corresponds to TRBD1 (6 bases). Trimming cost V 4 bases and J 4 bases, with 12 bases left between them. The germline gives CDR1 SGHNT, CDR2 YYREEE (reference sequence). The CDR3 consists of 13 residues.

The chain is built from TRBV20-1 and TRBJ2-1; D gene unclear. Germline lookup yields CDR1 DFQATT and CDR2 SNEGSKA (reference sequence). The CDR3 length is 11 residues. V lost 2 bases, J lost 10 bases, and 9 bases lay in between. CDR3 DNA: TGCAGTGCTAGACTTCCAGTCGAGCAGTTCTTC. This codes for CSARLPVEQFF.

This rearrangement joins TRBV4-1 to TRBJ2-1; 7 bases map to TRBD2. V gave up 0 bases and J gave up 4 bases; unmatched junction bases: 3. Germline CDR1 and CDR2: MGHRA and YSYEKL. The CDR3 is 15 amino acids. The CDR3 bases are TGCGCCAGCAGCCAAGATCCTAGCGGTTACAATGAGCAGTTCTTC. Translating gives CASSQDPSGYNEQFF.

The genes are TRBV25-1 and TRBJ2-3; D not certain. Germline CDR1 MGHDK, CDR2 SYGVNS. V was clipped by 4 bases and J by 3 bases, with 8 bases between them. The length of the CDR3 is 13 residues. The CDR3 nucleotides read TGTGCCAGCAGTGGGCACAAGACAGATACGCAGTATTTT. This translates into CASSGHKTDTQYF.

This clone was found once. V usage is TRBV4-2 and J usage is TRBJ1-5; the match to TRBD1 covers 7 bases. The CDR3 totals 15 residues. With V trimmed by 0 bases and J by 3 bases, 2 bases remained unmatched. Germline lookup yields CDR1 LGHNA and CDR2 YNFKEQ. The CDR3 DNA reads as TGTGCCAGCAGCCAAGAAGGGGGCGTCAATCAGCCCCAGCATTTT. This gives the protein CASSQEGGVNQPQHF.

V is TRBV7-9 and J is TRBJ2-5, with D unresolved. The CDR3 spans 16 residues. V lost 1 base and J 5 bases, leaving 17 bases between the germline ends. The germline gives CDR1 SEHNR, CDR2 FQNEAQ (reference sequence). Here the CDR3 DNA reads TGTGCCAGCAGCTTAGTGGAACATTGGGTTTTGGAGACCCAGTACTTC. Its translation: CASSLVEHWVLETQYF.

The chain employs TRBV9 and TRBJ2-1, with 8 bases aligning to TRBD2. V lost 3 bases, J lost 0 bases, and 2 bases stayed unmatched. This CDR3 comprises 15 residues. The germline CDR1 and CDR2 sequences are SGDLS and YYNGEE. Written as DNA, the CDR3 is TGTGCCAGCAGCGGAAGCGGGAGCTCCTACAATGAGCAGTTCTTC. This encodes CASSGSGSSYNEQFF.

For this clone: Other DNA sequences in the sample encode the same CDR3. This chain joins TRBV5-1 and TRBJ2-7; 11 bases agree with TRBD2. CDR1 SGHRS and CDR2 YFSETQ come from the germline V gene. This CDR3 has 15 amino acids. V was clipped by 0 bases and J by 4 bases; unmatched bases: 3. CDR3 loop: CASSLAGTSGYEQYF. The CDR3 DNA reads TGCGCCAGCAGCTTGGCCGGGACTAGCGGTTACGAGCAGTACTTC.

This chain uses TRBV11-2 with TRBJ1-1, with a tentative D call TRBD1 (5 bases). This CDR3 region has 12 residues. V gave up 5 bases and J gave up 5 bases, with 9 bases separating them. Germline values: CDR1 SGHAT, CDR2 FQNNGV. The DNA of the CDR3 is TGTGCCAGCAGCCAACGGGGGACTGAAGCTTTCTTT. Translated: CASSQRGTEAFF.

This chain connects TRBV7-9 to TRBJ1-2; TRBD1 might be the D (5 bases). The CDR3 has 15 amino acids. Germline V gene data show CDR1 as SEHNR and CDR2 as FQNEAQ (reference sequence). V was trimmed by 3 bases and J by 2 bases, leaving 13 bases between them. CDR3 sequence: CASSLGWGTNYGYTF. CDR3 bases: TGTGCCAGCAGCTTGGGTTGGGGGACCAACTATGGCTACACCTTC. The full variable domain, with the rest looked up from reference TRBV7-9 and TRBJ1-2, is DTGVSQNPRHKITKRGQNVTFRCDPISEHNRLYWYRQTLGQGPEFLTYFQNEAQLEKSRLLSDRFSAERPKGSFSTLEIQRTEQGDSAMYLCASSLGWGTNYGYTFGSGTRLTVV.

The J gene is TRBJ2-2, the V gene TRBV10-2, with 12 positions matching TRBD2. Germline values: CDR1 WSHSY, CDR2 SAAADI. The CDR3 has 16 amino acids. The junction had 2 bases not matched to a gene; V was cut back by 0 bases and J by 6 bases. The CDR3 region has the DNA TGCGCCAGCAGTGAGTCGAGACTAGCGGGAGCCGGGGAGCTGTTTTTT. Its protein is CASSESRLAGAGELFF.

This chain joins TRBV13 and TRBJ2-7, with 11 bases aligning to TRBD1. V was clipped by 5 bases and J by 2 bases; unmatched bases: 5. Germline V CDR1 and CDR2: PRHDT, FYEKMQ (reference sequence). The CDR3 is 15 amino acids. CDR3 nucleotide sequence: TGTGCCAGCAGCCGAACGGGACAGGGGGCCTACGAGCAGTACTTC. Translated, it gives CASSRTGQGAYEQYF.

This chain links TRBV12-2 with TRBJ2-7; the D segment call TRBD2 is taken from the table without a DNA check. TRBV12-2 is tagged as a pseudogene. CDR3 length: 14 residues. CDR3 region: CASRSRSGTYEQYF. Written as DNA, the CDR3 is TGTGCAAGTCGCTCTAGGAGCGGGACCTACGAGCAGTACTTC.

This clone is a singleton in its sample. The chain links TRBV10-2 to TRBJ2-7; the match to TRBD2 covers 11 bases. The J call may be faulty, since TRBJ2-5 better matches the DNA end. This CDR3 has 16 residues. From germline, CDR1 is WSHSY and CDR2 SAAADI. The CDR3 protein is CASSPGLAVLQETQYF. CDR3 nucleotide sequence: TGCGCCAGCAGTCCGGGACTAGCGGTCCTACAAGAGACCCAGTACTTC.

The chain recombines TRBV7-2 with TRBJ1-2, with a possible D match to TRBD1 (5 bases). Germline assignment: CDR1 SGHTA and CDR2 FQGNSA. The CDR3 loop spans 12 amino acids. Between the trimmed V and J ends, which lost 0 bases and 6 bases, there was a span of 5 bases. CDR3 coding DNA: TGTGCCAGCAGCTTAGCAGGGGATGGCTACACCTTC. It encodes CASSLAGDGYTF. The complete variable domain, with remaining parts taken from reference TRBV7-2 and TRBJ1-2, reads GAGVSQSPSNKVTEKGKDVELRCDPISGHTALYWYRQSLGQGLEFLIYFQGNSAPDKSGLPSDRFSAERTGGSVSTLTIQRTQQEDSAVYLCASSLAGDGYTFGSGTRLTVV.

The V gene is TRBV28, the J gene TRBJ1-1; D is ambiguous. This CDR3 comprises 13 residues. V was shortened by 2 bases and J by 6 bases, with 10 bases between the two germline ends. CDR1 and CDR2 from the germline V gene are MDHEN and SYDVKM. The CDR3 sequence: CASSLMGTAEAFF. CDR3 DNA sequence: TGTGCCAGCAGTTTAATGGGTACCGCTGAAGCTTTCTTT.

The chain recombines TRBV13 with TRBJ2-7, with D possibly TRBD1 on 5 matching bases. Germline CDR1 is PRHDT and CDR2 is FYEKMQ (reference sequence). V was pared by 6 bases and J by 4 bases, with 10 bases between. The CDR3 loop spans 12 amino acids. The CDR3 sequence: CASSMGRYEQYF. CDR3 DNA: TGTGCCAGCAGTATGGGGCGGTACGAGCAGTACTTC.

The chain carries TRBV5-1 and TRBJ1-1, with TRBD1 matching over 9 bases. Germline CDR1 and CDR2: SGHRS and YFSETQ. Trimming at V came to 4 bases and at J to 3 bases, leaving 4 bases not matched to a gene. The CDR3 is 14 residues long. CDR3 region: CASSGDRGYTEAFF. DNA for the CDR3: TGCGCCAGCAGCGGAGACAGGGGGTACACTGAAGCTTTCTTT.

The CDR3 DNA reads TGCGCCAGCAGCCAAGCAAAGATAGCGGGAGGGCCCACCACCGGGGAGCTGTTTTTT. As protein: CASSQAKIAGGPTTGELFF. The V call is TRBV4-3, the J call TRBJ2-2, with 11 bases identical to TRBD2. V dropped 1 base and J dropped 4; count of bases not matched to a gene: 11. The CDR3 totals 19 residues. Looked up from germline, CDR1 is LGHNA and CDR2 is YSLEER.

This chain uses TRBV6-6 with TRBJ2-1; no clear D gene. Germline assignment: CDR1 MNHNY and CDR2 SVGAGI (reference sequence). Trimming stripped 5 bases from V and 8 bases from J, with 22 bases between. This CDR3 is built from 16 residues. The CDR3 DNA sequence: TGTGCCAGCAGTCCAGCACGGAGCCAACCCTTAGATGAGCAGTTCTTC. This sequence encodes CASSPARSQPLDEQFF.

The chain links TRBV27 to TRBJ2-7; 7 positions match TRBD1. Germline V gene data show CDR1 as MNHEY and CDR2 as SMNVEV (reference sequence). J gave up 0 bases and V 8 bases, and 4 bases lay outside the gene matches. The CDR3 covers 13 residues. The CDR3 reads CASGQALSYEQYF. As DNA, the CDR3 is TGTGCCAGCGGACAGGCCCTCTCCTACGAGCAGTACTTC.

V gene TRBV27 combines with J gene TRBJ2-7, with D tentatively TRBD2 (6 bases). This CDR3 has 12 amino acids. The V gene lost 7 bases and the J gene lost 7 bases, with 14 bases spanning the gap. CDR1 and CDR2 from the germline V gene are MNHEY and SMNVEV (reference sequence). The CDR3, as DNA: TGTGCCAGCACTTCGGGGGAATGGGAGCAGTACTTC. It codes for CASTSGEWEQYF.

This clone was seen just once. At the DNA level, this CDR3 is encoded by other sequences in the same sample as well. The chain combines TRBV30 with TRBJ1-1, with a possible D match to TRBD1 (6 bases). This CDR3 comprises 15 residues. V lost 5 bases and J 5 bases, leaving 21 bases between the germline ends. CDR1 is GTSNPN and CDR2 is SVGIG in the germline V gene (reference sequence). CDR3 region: CAWGGRGGLGTEAFF. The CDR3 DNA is TGTGCCTGGGGGGGGCGGGGCGGCCTAGGGACTGAAGCTTTCTTT.

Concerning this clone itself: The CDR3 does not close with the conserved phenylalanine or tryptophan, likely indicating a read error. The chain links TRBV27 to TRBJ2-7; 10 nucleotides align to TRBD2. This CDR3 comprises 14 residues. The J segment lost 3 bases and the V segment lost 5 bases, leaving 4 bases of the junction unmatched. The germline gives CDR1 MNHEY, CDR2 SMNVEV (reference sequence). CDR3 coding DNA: TGTGCCAGCAGTCCCACTAGCGGGAACTACGAGCAGTACATC. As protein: CASSPTSGNYEQYI.

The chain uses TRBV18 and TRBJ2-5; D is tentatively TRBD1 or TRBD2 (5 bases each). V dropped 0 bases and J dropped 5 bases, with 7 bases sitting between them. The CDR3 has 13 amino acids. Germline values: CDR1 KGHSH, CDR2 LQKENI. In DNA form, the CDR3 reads TGTGCCAGCTCACCACCCGGGGCGGAGACCCAGTACTTC. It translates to CASSPPGAETQYF.

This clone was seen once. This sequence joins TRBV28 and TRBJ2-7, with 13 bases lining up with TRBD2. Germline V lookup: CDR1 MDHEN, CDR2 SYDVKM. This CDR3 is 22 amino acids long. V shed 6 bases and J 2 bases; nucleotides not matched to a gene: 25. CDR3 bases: TGTGCCAGCAGACCGGGACAGGGCTCGATCGGGACTAGCGGGAATCCTCCCTACGAGCAGTACTTC. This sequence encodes CASRPGQGSIGTSGNPPYEQYF.

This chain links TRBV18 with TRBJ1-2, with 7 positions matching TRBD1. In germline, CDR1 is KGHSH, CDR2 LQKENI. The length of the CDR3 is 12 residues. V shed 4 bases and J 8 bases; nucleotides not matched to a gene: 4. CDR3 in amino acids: CASSLNRGGYTF. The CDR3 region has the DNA TGTGCCAGCTCACTCAACAGGGGAGGCTACACCTTC.

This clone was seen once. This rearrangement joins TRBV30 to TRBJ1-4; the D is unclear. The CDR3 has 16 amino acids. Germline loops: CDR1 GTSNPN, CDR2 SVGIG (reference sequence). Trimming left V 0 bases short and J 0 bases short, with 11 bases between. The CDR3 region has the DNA TGTGCCTGGAGTGTAACCAAAGCGGCAACTAATGAAAAACTGTTTTTT. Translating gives CAWSVTKAATNEKLFF.

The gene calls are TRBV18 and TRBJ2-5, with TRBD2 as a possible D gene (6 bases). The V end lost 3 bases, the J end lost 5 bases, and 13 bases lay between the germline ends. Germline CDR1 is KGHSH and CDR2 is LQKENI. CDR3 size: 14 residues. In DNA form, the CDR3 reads TGTGCCAGCTCACCTAGCGGAGCTAGGGAGACCCAGTACTTC. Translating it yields CASSPSGARETQYF. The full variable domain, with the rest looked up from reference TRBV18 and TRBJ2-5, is NAGVMQNPRHLVRRRGQEARLRCSPMKGHSHVYWYRQLPEEGLKFMVYLQKENIIDESGMPKERFSAEFPKEGPSILRIQQVVRGDSAAYFCASSPSGARETQYFGPGTRLLVL.